This entry concerns a single TCR beta chain. The antigen is unknown. The sample originates from a study of T-cell memory formation after mild COVID-19. Study conclusions and caveats: The CD4+ clones that contracted clustered mainly within CM and EM, and the CD8+ clones concentrated in EMRA.

Trimming shortened V by 6 bases and J by 5 bases, and 13 bases separated the two germline ends. Germline CDR1 and CDR2: SQVTM and ANQGSEA. The CDR3 is 12 residues long. 5'RACE with constant-segment primers built TCRalpha and TCRbeta cDNA libraries with UMIs. TCRdb called the 5' RACE reads again in MiXCR, with one record for every CDR3 protein. The sample has some 440,000 distinct CDR3 sequences; about 23% are singletons. V is TRBV29-1 and J is TRBJ2-5, with no clear D. The TCR originated in an adult woman who had mild COVID-19 (a few samples of this study predate the infection). Cell type and time point are not known. The sequenced material came from PBMCs or a T cell subset sorted from them (not recorded which). This CDR3 reads CSVAGGLETQYF. In nucleotides, the CDR3 is TGCAGCGTCGCTGGCGGTTTGGAGACCCAGTACTTC.